Listed below are T cell receptor beta chains from one sample, sequenced in a study of blood T cell repertoires in COVID-19. Profiled with immunoSEQ multiplex PCR; TCRdb holds only in-frame clones, not every one. Here the sample spans 300,000 to 350,000 clones, approximately 88% being singletons. Material for sequencing was PBMCs or T cells enriched from blood (not recorded which). These receptors were collected from a man aged 25-45 years who had recovered from COVID-19. Both conserved end residues are part of each CDR3. The D gene is left open where the match is weak. Clone size appears in some rows only: once, few, many, or a class for an expanded clone.

TRBJ1-4,-,TRBV4-1,TRBD1,TGCGCCAGCAGCTTACAGGGGGGAGCAACTAATGAAAAACTGTTTTTT,CASSLQGGATNEKLFF
TRBJ2-2,-,TRBV19,-,TGTGCCAGTAGTATATTCCGGGCGGGCACCGGGGAGCTGTTTTTT,CASSIFRAGTGELFF
TRBJ1-5,-,TRBV3-1/TRBV3-2,TRBD1,TGTGCCAGCAGCCATGGGACAGCCAATAGCAATCAGCCCCAGCATTTT,CASSHGTANSNQPQHF
TRBJ1-2,-,TRBV5-1,-,TGCGCCAGCAGCTTGCCAGGGCTTGGCTACACCTTC,CASSLPGLGYTF
TRBJ1-2,-,TRBV7-7,TRBD1,TGTGCCAGCAGCCCAAGACAGGGCGACTCCTATGGCTACACCTTC,CASSPRQGDSYGYTF
TRBJ2-7,-,TRBV9,-,TGTGCCAGCAGCGTAGATAGCTTCCCCTACGAGCAGTACTTC,CASSVDSFPYEQYF
TRBJ1-1,-,TRBV3-1/TRBV3-2,TRBD1,TGTGCCAGCAGCCCGACAGGGGGCAATGAAGCTTTCTTT,CASSPTGGNEAFF
TRBJ2-3,-,TRBV4-2,TRBD1,TGTGCCAGCAGGCGGGGGACAGGGGAATATACGCAGTATTTT,CASRRGTGEYTQYF
TRBJ1-2,-,TRBV6-6,-,TGTGCCAGCAGTTATAGTCGAGTGGAGGGCTACACCTTC,CASSYSRVEGYTF
TRBJ2-3,-,TRBV3-1/TRBV3-2,TRBD1,TGTGCCAGCAGCCAGGACAGGGGGCTAGATACAGATACGCAGTATTTT,CASSQDRGLDTDTQYF
TRBJ2-7,-,TRBV7-8,-,TGTGCCAGCAGTTTGGACAGCCCTACCTACGAGCAGTACTTC,CASSLDSPTYEQYF
TRBJ2-2,-,TRBV24-1,-,TGTGCCACCAGTGACCCCCCCCCGGTCACCGGGGAGCTGTTTTTT,CATSDPPPVTGELFF
TRBJ1-2,-,TRBV4-1,TRBD1,TGCGCCAGCAGCCGCCGGGACAGGGAAGCTCTGAGCTATGGCTACACCTTC,CASSRRDREALSYGYTF
TRBJ2-6,-,TRBV27,-,TGTGCCAGCAGTTTAAAGGCCAGGGAGGCTGGGGCCAACGTCCTGACTTTC,CASSLKAREAGANVLTF
TRBJ2-2,-,TRBV28,-,TGTGCCAGCATGTTGCGGTTCACCGGGGAGCTGTTTTTT,CASMLRFTGELFF
TRBJ2-3,-,TRBV24-1,TRBD2,TGTGCCACCAGTGATTCTCTGCCTAGCGGGGGGGGATTGGATACGCAGTATTTT,CATSDSLPSGGGLDTQYF
TRBJ2-1,-,TRBV2,-,TGTGCCAGCAGTGCACGCTCCTTGGGGGGGCTGCGAGAGGAGCAGTTCTTC,CASSARSLGGLREEQFF
TRBJ1-1,-,TRBV7-9,-,TGTGCCAGCAGCTTAGACCGGTTTACCCCTGAAGCTTTCTTT,CASSLDRFTPEAFF
TRBJ2-3,-,TRBV7-9,TRBD1,TGTGCCAGCACCAAGCCGCCGGGACAGATGACTAGCACAGATACGCAGTATTTT,CASTKPPGQMTSTDTQYF
TRBJ1-5,-,TRBV15,TRBD1,TGTGCCACCAGCAGAACGATGACAGGGTTCGGGCCCCAGCATTTT,CATSRTMTGFGPQHF
TRBJ2-7,-,TRBV2,-,TGTGCCAGCAGAAGGGACACCTCCTACGAGCAGTACTTC,CASRRDTSYEQYF
TRBJ1-3,-,TRBV5-1,TRBD1,TGCGCCAGCAGCCTTACAGGGGAATCGCCCGGAAACACCATATATTTT,CASSLTGESPGNTIYF
TRBJ1-6,-,TRBV19,TRBD1,TGTGCCAGTAGTCCTCGGACAGGGGATTCACCCCTCCACTTT,CASSPRTGDSPLHF
TRBJ2-7,-,TRBV29-1,-,TGCAGCGTAGACTCTAGAGGGGGCGAGCAGTACTTC,CSVDSRGGEQYF
TRBJ2-3,-,TRBV18,-,TGTGCCAGCTCACCAGGGCCCGGCACAGATACGCAGTATTTT,CASSPGPGTDTQYF
TRBJ2-6,once,TRBV5-4,-,TGTGCCAGCAGCCAACCGACAGGCGGAACCTCTGGGGCCAACGTCCTGACTTTC,CASSQPTGGTSGANVLTF
TRBJ2-7,once,TRBV6-5,TRBD1,TGTGCCAGCAGTTACTCTGGGACAGGCACTCTTTACGAGCAGTACTTC,CASSYSGTGTLYEQYF
TRBJ1-6,-,TRBV6-5,TRBD1,TGTGCCAGCAGTTACTCCACAGGGGATAATTCACCCCTCCACTTT,CASSYSTGDNSPLHF
TRBJ1-5,-,TRBV5-5,TRBD1,TGTGCCAGCAGCTTGGAGGGACAGGGGCACTATCAGCCCCAGCATTTT,CASSLEGQGHYQPQHF
TRBJ1-5,-,TRBV4-2,-,TGTGCCAGCAGCCAAGATCGGCAGATCGGGAATCAGCCCCAGCATTTT,CASSQDRQIGNQPQHF
TRBJ2-3,-,TRBV6-6,-,TGTGCCAGCTTGGGCGGGGCAGGAACAGATACGCAGTATTTT,CASLGGAGTDTQYF
TRBJ2-1,-,TRBV28,-,TGTGCCAGCCTAGAGGTTGTACGCAATGAGCAGTTCTTC,CASLEVVRNEQFF
TRBJ2-7,-,TRBV30,-,TGTGCCTGGAGTGTCGGGGGAAGCTCCTACGAGCAGTACTTC,CAWSVGGSSYEQYF
TRBJ2-3,few,TRBV25-1,-,TGTGCCAGCTCACACCGCAGGGGTAGCACAGATACGCAGTATTTT,CASSHRRGSTDTQYF
TRBJ1-3,-,TRBV2,TRBD1,TGTGCCAGCAGTGAAGGCAGGGGGCTTTCTGGAAACACCATATATTTT,CASSEGRGLSGNTIYF
TRBJ1-6,-,TRBV5-4,-,TGTGCCATCGCGACCGGACAGTATAATTCACCCCTCCACTTT,CAIATGQYNSPLHF
TRBJ2-1,-,TRBV9,-,TGTGCCAGCAGCGTAGATTTGGGTCTTGCGGGGAGTGAGCAGTTCTTC,CASSVDLGLAGSEQFF